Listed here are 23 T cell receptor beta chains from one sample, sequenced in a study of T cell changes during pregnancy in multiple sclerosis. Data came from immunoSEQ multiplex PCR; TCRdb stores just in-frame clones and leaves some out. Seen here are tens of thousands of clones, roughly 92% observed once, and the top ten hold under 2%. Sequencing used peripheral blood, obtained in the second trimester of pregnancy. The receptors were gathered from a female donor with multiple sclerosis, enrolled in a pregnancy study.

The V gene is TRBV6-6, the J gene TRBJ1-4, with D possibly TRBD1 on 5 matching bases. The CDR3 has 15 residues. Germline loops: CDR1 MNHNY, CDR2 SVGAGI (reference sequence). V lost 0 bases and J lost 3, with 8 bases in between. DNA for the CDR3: TGTGCCAGCAGTTACTCGGGGGGGTCTAATGAAAAACTGTTTTTT. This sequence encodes CASSYSGGSNEKLFF.

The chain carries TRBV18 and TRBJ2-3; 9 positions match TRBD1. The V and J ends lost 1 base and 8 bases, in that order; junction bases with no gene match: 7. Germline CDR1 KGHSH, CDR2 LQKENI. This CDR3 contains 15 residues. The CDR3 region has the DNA TGTGCCAGCTCACCACGGGACAGGGCATTTGGTACGCAGTATTTT. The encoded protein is CASSPRDRAFGTQYF.

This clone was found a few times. The CDR3 DNA follows: TGCGCCAGCAGCTGGACAGGGAGAGATTCACCCCTCCACTTT. It specifies CASSWTGRDSPLHF. The chain links TRBV5-1 to TRBJ1-6; TRBD1 aligns across 8 bases. Germline lookup yields CDR1 SGHRS and CDR2 YFSETQ. The CDR3 spans 14 residues. J was trimmed by 8 bases and V by 3 bases; bases with no gene match: 4.

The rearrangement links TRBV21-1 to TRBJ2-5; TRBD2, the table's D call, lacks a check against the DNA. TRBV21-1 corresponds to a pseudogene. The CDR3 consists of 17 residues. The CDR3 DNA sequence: TGTGCCAGCAGCATCTACGGGACTAGCGGTTACCAAGAGACCCAGTACTTC. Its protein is CASSIYGTSGYQETQYF.

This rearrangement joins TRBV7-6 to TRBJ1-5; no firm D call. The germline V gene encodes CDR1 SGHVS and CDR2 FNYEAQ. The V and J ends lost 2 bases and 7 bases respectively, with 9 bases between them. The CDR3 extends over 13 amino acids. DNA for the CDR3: TGTGCCAGCAGCTTACTCTCGGGGCAGCCCCAGCATTTT. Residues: CASSLLSGQPQHF.

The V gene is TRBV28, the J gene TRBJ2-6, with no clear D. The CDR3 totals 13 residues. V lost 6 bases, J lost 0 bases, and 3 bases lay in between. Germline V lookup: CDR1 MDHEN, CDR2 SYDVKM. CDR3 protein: CASSSSGANVLTF. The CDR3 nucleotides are TGTGCCAGCAGCTCCTCTGGGGCCAACGTCCTGACTTTC.

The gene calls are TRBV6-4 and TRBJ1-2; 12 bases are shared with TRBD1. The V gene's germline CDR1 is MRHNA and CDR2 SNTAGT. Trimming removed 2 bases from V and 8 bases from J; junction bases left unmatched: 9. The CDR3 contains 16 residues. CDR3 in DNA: TGTGCCAGCAGTGACGCCCCGGGACAGGGGGCGCAAGGCTACACCTTC. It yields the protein CASSDAPGQGAQGYTF.

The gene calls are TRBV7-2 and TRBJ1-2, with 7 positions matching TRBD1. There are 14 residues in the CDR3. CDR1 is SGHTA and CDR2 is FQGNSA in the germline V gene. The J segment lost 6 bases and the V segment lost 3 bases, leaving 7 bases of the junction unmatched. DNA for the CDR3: TGTGCCAGCAGCTTGAGGACAGGAACCGATGGCTACACCTTC. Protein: CASSLRTGTDGYTF.

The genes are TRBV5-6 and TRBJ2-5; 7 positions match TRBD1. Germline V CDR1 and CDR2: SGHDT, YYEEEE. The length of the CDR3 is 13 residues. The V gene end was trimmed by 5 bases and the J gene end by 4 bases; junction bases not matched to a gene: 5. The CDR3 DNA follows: TGTGCCAGCAGGAAAACAGGGGCAGAGACCCAGTACTTC. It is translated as CASRKTGAETQYF. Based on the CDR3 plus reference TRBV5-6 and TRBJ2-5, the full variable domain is DAGVTQSPTHLIKTRGQQVTLRCSPKSGHDTVSWYQQALGQGPQFIFQYYEEEERQRGNFPDRFSGHQFPNYSSELNVNALLLGDSALYLCASRKTGAETQYFGPGTRLLVL.

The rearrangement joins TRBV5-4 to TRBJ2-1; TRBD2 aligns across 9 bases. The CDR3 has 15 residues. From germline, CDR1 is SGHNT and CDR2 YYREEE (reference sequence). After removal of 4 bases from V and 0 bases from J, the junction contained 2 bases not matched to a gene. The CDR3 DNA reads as TGTGCCAGCAGCGATAGCGGGAGCTCCTACAATGAGCAGTTCTTC. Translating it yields CASSDSGSSYNEQFF.

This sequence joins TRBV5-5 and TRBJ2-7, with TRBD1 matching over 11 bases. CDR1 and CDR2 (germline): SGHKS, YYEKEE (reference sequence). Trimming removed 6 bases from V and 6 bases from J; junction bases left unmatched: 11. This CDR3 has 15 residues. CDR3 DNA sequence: TGTGCCAGCATGGCCGGGACAGGGGGTCATGGCGAGCAGTACTTC. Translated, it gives CASMAGTGGHGEQYF.

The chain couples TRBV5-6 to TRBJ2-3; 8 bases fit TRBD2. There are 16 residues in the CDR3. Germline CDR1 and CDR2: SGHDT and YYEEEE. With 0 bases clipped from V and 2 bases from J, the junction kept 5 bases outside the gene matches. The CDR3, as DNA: TGTGCCAGCAGCTTGGGGGTTAGCGGGATCACAGATACGCAGTATTTT. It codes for CASSLGVSGITDTQYF.

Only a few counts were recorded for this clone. CDR3 bases: TGTGCCAGCAGCCGGGACACAGATAATTCACCCCTCCACTTT. Protein product: CASSRDTDNSPLHF. The V gene is TRBV27, the J gene TRBJ1-6; tentative D call: TRBD1 (6 bases). The germline gives CDR1 MNHEY, CDR2 SMNVEV (reference sequence). The CDR3 sequence is 14 residues long. Trimming stripped 6 bases from V and 5 bases from J, with 11 bases between.

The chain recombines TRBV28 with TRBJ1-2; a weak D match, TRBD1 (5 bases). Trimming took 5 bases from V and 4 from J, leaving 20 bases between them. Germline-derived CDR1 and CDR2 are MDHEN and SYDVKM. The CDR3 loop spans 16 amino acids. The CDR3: CASSLGRIRRGYGYTF. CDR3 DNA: TGTGCCAGCAGTCTCGGACGGATACGAAGGGGCTATGGCTACACCTTC.

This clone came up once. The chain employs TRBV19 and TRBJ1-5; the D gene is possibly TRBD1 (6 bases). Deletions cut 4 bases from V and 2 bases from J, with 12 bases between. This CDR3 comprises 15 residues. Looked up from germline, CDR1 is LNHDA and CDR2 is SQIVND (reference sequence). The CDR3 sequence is CASSRGGGGNQPQHF. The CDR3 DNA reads TGTGCCAGTAGTAGAGGGGGTGGGGGCAATCAGCCCCAGCATTTT.

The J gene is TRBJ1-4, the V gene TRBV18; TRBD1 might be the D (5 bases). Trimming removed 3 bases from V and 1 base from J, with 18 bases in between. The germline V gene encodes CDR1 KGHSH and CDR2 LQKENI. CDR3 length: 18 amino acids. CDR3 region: CASSPVVWATGTNEKLFF. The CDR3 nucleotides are TGTGCCAGCTCACCCGTTGTATGGGCCACAGGAACTAATGAAAAACTGTTTTTT.

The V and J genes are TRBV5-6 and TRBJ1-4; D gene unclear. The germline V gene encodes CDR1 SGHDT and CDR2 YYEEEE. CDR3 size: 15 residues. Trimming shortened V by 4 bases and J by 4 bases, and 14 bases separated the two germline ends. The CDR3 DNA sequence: TGTGCCAGCAGCCCAACGGGGAGATTTAATGAAAAACTGTTTTTT. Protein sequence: CASSPTGRFNEKLFF.

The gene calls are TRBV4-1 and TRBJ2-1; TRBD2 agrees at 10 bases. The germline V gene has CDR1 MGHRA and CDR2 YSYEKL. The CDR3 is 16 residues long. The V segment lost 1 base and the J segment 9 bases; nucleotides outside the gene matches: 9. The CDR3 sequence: CASSQGIAGGRSEQFF. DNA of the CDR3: TGCGCCAGCAGCCAAGGTATAGCGGGAGGTCGGAGTGAGCAGTTCTTC.

The CDR3 DNA reads as TGTGCCAGCAGCCTTCGACTAGCGGGGGAAGAGACCCAGTACTTC. Translating gives CASSLRLAGEETQYF. The chain joins TRBV7-9 to TRBJ2-5; 12 nucleotides align to TRBD2. With V trimmed by 5 bases and J by 3 bases, 4 bases remained unmatched. The CDR3 has 15 residues. Germline values: CDR1 SEHNR, CDR2 FQNEAQ (reference sequence).

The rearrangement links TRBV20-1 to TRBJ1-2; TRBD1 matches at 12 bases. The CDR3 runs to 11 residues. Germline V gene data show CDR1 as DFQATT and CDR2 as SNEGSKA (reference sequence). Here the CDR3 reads CSGTGGGGYTF. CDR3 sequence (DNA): TGCAGCGGGACAGGGGGCGGCGGCTACACCTTC.

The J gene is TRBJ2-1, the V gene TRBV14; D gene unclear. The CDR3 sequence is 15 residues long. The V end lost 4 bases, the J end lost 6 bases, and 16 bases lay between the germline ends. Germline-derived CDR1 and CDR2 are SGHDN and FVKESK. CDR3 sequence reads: CASSLYLRRVNEQFF. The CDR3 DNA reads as TGTGCCAGCAGCCTCTATTTAAGGAGAGTCAATGAGCAGTTCTTC.

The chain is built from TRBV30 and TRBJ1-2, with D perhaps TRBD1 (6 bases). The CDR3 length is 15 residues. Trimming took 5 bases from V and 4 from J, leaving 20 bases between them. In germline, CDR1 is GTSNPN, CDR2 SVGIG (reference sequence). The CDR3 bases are TGTGCCTGGGGAGAGACAGGAAGAGGGACCTATGGCTACACCTTC. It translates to CAWGETGRGTYGYTF.

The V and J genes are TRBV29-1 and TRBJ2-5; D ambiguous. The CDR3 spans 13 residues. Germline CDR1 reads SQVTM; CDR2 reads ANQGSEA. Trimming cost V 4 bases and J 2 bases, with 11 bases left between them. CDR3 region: CSVVSQAQETQYF. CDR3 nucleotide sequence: TGCAGCGTTGTGTCGCAGGCTCAAGAGACCCAGTACTTC. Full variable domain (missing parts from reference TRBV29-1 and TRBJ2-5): SAVISQKPSRDICQRGTSLTIQCQVDSQVTMMFWYRQQPGQSLTLIATANQGSEATYESGFVIDKFPISRPNLTFSTLTVSNMSPEDSSIYLCSVVSQAQETQYFGPGTRLLVL.